This TCR beta chain appears in the sequencing data of a study of blood T cells in healthy people across ages. Whole-study results and caveats: There was no known CMV status for donors, so expanded clonotype changes were possibly confounded.

The second PCR ran about 6 to 11 cycles with a sample-barcoded 5' primer and J-beta primers. All cDNA molecules were each tagged by a template-switch adaptor with 12 random nucleotides. TCRdb reanalysed the 5' RACE reads using MiXCR and keeps one entry per CDR3 protein. The sample records 1.5 million to 2 million distinct CDR3 sequences, about 28% being singletons. This clonotype was seen many times. The antigen is undetermined. Researchers report isolating at least 6 million PBMCs per sample. This CDR3 is 14 amino acids long. Germline trimming cut 1 base from V and 4 bases from J; bases unmatched to any gene: 4. Germline CDR1 reads DFQATT; CDR2 reads SNEGSKA (reference sequence).

The specimen sequenced was blood. The rearrangement joins TRBV20-1 to TRBJ2-7; TRBD2 agrees at 10 bases. The receptor was isolated from a woman aged 25 to 39 in good health. The DNA for the CDR3 is TGCAGTGCTAGAGTAGCGGGAGGAAGGTACGAGCAGTACTTC. Translated, it gives CSARVAGGRYEQYF.